This T cell receptor (beta chain) derives from a study of shared clonotypes between healthy human individuals. Regarding the study as a whole: Clonotype sharing among the donors was expected to vary with sequencing depth.

As to this clone: Its target is not known.

The CDR3 extends over 17 amino acids. Per the germline V gene, CDR1 is GTSNPN and CDR2 is SVGIG (reference sequence). After removal of 4 bases from V and 0 bases from J, the junction contained 7 bases not matched to a gene. The data were produced by immunoSEQ multiplex PCR, yet TCRdb's version contains in-frame clones alone and is incomplete. The data hold about half a million clones, with 81% observed a single time. Healthy HIV-negative adults with no recent acute infections or vaccinations were recruited as donors. Unsorted material relied on about 90 million PBMCs as the source of genomic DNA. This clonotype was obtained from a woman in her thirties or forties in good health. Some clones in this sample may be carry-over from other donors' samples. Sequencing was done on a sample of PBMCs. V usage is TRBV30 and J usage is TRBJ1-5; 12 bases match TRBD1. This CDR3 is CAWTPGQGAYSNQPQHF. CDR3 sequence (DNA): TGTGCCTGGACTCCGGGACAGGGGGCTTATAGCAATCAGCCCCAGCATTTT.